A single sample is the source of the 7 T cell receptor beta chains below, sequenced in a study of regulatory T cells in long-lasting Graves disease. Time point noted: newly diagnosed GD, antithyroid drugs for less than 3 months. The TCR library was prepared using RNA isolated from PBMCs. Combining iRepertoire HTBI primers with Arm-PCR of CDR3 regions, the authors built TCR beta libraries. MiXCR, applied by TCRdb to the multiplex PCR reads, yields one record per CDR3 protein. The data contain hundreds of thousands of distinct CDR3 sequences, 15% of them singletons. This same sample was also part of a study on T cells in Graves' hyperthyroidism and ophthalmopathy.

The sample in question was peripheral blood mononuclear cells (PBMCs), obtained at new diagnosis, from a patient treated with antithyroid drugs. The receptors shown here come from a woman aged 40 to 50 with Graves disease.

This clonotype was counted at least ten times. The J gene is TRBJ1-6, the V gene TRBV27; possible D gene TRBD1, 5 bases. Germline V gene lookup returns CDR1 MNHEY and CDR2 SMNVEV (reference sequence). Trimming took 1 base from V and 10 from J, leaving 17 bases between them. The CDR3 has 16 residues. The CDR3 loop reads CASSLLSGQGESPLHF. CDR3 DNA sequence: TGTGCCAGCAGTTTATTATCGGGTCAGGGAGAATCACCCCTCCACTTT.

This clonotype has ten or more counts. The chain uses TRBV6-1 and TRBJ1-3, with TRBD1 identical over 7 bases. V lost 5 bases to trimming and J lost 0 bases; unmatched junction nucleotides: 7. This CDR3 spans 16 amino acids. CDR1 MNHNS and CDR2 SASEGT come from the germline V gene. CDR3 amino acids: CASSRDRVASGNTIYF. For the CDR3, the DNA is TGTGCCAGCAGTCGGGACAGAGTTGCCTCTGGAAACACCATATATTTT.

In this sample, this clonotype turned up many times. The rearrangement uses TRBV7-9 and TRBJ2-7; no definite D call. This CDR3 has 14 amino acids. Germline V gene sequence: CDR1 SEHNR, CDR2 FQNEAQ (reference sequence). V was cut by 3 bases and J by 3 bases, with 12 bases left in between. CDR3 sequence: CASSLEGRGYEQYF. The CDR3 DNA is TGTGCCAGCAGCTTGGAAGGACGCGGCTACGAGCAGTACTTC.

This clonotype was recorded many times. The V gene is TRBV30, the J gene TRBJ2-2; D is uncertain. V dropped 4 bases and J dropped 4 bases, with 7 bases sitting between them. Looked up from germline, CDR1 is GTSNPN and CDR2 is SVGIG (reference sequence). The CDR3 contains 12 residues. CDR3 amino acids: CAWTSSTGELFF. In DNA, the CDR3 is TGTGCCTGGACTTCTAGCACCGGGGAGCTGTTTTTT.

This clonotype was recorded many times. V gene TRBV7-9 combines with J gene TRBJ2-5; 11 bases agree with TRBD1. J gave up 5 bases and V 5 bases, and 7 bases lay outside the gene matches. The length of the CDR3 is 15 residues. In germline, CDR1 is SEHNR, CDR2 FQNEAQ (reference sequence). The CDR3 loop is CASSPGQGALETQYF. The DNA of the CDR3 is TGTGCCAGCAGCCCAGGACAGGGGGCATTGGAGACCCAGTACTTC.

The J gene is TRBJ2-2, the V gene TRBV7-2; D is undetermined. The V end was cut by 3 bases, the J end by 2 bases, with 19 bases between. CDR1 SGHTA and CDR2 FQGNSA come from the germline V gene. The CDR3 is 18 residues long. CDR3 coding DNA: TGTGCCAGCAGCTTCCGTTTGAGGACCTCGCAAAACACCGGGGAGCTGTTTTTT. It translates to CASSFRLRTSQNTGELFF.

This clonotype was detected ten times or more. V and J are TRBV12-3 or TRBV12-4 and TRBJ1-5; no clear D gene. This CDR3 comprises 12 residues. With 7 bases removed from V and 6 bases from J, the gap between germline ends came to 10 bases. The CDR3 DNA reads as TGTGCCAGCACCCGTCCGGGTCAGCCCCAGCATTTT. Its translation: CASTRPGQPQHF.